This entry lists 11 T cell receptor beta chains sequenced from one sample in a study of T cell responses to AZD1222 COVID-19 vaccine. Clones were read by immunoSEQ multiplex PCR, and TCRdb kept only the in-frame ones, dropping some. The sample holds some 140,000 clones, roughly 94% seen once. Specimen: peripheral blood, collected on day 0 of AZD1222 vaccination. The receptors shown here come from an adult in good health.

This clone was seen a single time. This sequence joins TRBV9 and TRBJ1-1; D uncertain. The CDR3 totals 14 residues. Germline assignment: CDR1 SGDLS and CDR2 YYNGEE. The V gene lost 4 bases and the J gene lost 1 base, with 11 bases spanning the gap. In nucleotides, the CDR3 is TGTGCCAGCAGCACCCGGGCCCAGAACACTGAAGCTTTCTTT. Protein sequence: CASSTRAQNTEAFF.

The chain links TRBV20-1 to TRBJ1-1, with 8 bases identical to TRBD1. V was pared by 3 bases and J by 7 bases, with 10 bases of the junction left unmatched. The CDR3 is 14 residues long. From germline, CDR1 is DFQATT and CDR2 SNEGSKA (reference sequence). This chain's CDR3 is CSASYMTGADEAFF. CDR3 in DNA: TGCAGTGCTAGTTACATGACAGGGGCGGATGAAGCTTTCTTT.

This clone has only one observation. CDR3: CASSYSRQLNTEAFF. The CDR3 DNA follows: TGTGCCAGCAGTTACTCACGACAGTTGAACACTGAAGCTTTCTTT. The chain recombines TRBV6-2 or TRBV6-3 with TRBJ1-1; D may be TRBD1 (5 bases). V dropped 0 bases and J dropped 0 bases, with 8 bases sitting between them. Per the germline V gene, CDR1 is MNHEY and CDR2 is SVGEGT. This CDR3 comprises 15 residues.

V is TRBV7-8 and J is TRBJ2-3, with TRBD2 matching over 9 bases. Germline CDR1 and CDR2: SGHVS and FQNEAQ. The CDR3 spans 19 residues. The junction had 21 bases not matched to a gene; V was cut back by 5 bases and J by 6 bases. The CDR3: CASSPRPTLGAGGVDTQYF. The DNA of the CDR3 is TGTGCCAGCAGCCCAAGGCCTACCCTGGGAGCGGGGGGAGTTGATACGCAGTATTTT.

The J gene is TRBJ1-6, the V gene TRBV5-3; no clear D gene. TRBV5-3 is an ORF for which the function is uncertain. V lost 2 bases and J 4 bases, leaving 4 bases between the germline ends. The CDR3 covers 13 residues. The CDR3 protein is CARSLRYNSPLHF. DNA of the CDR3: TGTGCCAGAAGCTTACGATATAATTCACCCCTCCACTTT.

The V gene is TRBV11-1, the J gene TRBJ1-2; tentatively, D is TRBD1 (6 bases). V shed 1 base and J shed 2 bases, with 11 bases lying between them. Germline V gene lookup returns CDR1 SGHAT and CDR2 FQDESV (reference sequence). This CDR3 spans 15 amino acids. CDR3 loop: CASSLGAGQNYGYTF. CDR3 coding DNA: TGTGCCAGCAGCTTAGGCGCCGGACAGAACTATGGCTACACCTTC.

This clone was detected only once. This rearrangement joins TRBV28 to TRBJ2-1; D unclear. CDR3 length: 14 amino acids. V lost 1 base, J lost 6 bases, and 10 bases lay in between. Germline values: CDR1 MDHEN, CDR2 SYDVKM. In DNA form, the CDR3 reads TGTGCCAGCAGTTTATTTCGCTATGGCAATGAGCAGTTCTTC. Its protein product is CASSLFRYGNEQFF.

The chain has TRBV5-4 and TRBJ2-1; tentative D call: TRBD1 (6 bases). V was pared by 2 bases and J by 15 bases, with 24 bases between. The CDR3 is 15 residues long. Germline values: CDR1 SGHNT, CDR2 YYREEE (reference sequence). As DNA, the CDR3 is TGTGCCAGCAGCTTACCCGCACAGGGTTTTGTGAGTCGGTTCTTC. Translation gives CASSLPAQGFVSRFF.

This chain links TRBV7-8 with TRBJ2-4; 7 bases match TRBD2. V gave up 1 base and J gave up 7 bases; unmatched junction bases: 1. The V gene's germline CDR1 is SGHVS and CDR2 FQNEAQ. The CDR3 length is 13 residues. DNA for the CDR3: TGTGCCAGCAGCTTAGGGGGAGGGAACATTCAGTACTTC. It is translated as CASSLGGGNIQYF.

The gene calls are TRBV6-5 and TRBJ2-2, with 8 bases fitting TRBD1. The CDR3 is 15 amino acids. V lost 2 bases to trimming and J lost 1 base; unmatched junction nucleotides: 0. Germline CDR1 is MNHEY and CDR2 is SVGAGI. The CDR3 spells CASSYGTGNTGELFF. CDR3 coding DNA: TGTGCCAGCAGTTACGGGACAGGGAACACCGGGGAGCTGTTTTTT.

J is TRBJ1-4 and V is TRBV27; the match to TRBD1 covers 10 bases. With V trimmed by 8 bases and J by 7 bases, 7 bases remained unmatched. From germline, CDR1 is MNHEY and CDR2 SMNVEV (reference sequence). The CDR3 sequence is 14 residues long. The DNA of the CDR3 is TGTGCCAGCTGCGCGACAGGGGGCAGTGAAAAACTGTTTTTT. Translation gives CASCATGGSEKLFF.